This T cell receptor beta chain stems from a study of OX40 agonist ivuxolimab in advanced cancers. CDR3 length equals 14 residues. With 4 bases removed from V and 2 bases from J, the gap between germline ends came to 11 bases. Germline assignment: CDR1 MDHEN and CDR2 SYDVKM. Regarding this clone: Its antigen is unidentified.

Study results and caveats: Expanded clones were, on average, more numerous among CD8+ T cells than CD4+. Antigens targeted by the expanded peripheral T cells were not determined. Among the nonresponders, some also had low normalized T-cell clonal expansion.

Prior autoimmune disease or systemic immunosuppression barred patients. Data came from immunoSEQ multiplex PCR; TCRdb stores just in-frame clones and leaves some out. The profile shows about 85,000 clones, roughly 84% of them singletons. The rearrangement uses TRBV28 and TRBJ1-1; D gene ambiguous. The source of this sequence is an adult with an advanced solid tumor such as melanoma, head and neck, liver or kidney cancer. This material consisted of CD4+ or CD8+ T cells sorted from blood, taken in a trial of the OX40 agonist ivuxolimab. The CDR3 sequence is CASSSRYLNTEAFF. CDR3 nucleotides: TGTGCCAGCAGTTCCAGATATTTAAACACTGAAGCTTTCTTT.